These 6 T cell receptor beta chains were sequenced from one sample in a study of technical replicates of blood from a few donors (TCRdb year 2017). The library was prepared using the immunoSEQ multiplex PCR assay. The immuneACCESS repertoire file appears here via TCRdb, limited to in-frame rearrangements. These files lack a portion of the clones; in checked studies, under half of the deficit traces to unresolved V genes, and the cause of the others is not known. The sample table holds tens of thousands of clones, of which 94% were seen once. About 0.4% of the sample lies in the top ten. The sample comprised T cells isolated from PBMCs. The receptors were sampled from a human donor in good health.

The chain is built from TRBV4-1 and TRBJ1-4; a weak D match, TRBD1 (5 bases). Germline lookup yields CDR1 MGHRA and CDR2 YSYEKL. The ends were cut back, 2 bases at V and 5 bases at J, with 15 bases in the middle. There are 16 residues in the CDR3. The DNA for the CDR3 is TGCGCCAGCAGCCAACCACCAGGGTTTGAGAATGAAAAACTGTTTTTT. This codes for CASSQPPGFENEKLFF.

The V gene is TRBV30, the J gene TRBJ1-1, with a weak D call TRBD1 (6 bases). The CDR3 extends over 13 amino acids. V was trimmed by 2 bases and J by 2 bases, leaving 9 bases between them. Per germline, CDR1 GTSNPN and CDR2 SVGIG (reference sequence). CDR3 amino acids: CAWSIGGNTEAFF. The CDR3 DNA follows: TGTGCCTGGAGTATAGGGGGAAACACTGAAGCTTTCTTT. Together with reference TRBV30 and TRBJ1-1, the CDR3 gives the full variable domain: SQTIHQWPATLVQPVGSPLSLECTVEGTSNPNLYWYRQAAGRGLQLLFYSVGIGQISSEVPQNLSASRPQDRQFILSSKKLLLSDSGFYLCAWSIGGNTEAFFGQGTRLTVV.

The chain has TRBV27 and TRBJ2-5; D is unresolved. V lost 5 bases and J 1 base, leaving 8 bases between the germline ends. Germline CDR1 is MNHEY and CDR2 is SMNVEV (reference sequence). The CDR3 loop spans 13 amino acids. In DNA form, the CDR3 reads TGTGCCAGCAGTCTTAGAAGCCAAGAGACCCAGTACTTC. It codes for CASSLRSQETQYF.

This sequence joins TRBV14 and TRBJ1-4; D is undetermined. V was trimmed by 3 bases and J by 8 bases, leaving 19 bases between them. The CDR3 is made up of 16 amino acids. Per the germline V gene, CDR1 is SGHDN and CDR2 is FVKESK. The CDR3 sequence is CASSHLQPAGDEKLFF. Written as DNA, the CDR3 is TGTGCCAGCAGCCACTTACAGCCGGCGGGCGACGAAAAACTGTTTTTT.

The chain uses TRBV2 and TRBJ2-5; 9 bases map to TRBD1. The CDR3 loop spans 14 amino acids. Trimming removed 6 bases from V and 3 bases from J; junction bases left unmatched: 5. Germline CDR1 is SNHLY and CDR2 is FYNNEI. CDR3 sequence (DNA): TGTGCCAGCAGGGGGGACAGGGAGAAAGAGACCCAGTACTTC. Amino acid sequence: CASRGDREKETQYF.

The chain combines TRBV6-6 with TRBJ1-4; D unresolved. V gave up 3 bases and J gave up 8 bases, with 4 bases separating them. This CDR3 spans 11 amino acids. Germline loops: CDR1 MNHNY, CDR2 SVGAGI (reference sequence). The CDR3 nucleotides read TGTGCCAGCAGTTATCGGGAAAAACTGTTTTTT. Its protein product is CASSYREKLFF.